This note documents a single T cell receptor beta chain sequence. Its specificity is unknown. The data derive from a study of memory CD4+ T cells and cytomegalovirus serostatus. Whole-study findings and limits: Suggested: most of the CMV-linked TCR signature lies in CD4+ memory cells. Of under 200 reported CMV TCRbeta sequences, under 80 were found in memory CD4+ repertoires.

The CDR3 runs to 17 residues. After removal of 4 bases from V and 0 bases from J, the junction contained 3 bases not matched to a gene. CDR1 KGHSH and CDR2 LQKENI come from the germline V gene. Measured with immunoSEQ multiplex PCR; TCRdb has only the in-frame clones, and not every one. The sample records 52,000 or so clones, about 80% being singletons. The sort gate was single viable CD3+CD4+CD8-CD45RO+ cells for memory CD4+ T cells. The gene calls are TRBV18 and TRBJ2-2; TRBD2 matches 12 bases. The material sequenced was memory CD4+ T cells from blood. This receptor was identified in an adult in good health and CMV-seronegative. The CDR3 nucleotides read TGTGCCAGCTCACTAGGACTAGCGGGGACGAACACCGGGGAGCTGTTTTTT. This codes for CASSLGLAGTNTGELFF.